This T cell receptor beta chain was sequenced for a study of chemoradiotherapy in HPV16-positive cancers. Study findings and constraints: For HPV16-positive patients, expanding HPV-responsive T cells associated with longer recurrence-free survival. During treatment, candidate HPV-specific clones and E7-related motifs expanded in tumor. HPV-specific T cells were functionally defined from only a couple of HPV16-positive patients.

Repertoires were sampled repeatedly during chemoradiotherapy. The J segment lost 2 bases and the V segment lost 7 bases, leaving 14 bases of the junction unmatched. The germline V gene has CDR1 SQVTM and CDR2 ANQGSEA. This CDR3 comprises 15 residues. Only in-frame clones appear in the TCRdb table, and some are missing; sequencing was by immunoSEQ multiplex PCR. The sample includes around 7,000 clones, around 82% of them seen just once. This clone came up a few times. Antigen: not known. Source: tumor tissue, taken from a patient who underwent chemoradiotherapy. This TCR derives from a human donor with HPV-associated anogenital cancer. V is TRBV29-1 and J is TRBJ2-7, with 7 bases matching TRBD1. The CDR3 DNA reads TGCAGCGCCCAGACAGGGAAAGTAGAGACCTACGAGCAGTACTTC. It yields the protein CSAQTGKVETYEQYF.